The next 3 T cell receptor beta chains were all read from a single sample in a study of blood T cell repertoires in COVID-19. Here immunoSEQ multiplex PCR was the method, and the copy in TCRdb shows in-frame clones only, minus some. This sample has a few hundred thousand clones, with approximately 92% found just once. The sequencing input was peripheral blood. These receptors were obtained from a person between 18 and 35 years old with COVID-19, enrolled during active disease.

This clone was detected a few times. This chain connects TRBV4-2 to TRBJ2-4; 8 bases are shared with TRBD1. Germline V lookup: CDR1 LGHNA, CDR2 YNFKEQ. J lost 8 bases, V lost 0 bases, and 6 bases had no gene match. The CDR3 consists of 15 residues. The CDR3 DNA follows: TGTGCCAGCAGCCAAGATAGCCCAGGGGGCGACATTCAGTACTTC. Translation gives CASSQDSPGGDIQYF.

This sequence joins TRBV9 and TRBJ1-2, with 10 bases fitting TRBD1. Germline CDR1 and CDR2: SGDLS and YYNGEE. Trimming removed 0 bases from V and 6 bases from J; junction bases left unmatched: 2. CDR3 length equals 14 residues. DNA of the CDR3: TGTGCCAGCAGCGTAGAGGGACAGGGGAATGGCTACACCTTC. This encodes CASSVEGQGNGYTF.

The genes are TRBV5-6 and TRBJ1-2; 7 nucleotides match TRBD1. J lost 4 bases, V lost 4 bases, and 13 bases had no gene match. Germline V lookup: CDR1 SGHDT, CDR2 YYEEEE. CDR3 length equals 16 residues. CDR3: CASSRKGTENLYGYTF. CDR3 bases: TGTGCCAGCAGCCGAAAAGGGACAGAAAACCTCTATGGCTACACCTTC. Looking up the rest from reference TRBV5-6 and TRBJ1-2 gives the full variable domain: DAGVTQSPTHLIKTRGQQVTLRCSPKSGHDTVSWYQQALGQGPQFIFQYYEEEERQRGNFPDRFSGHQFPNYSSELNVNALLLGDSALYLCASSRKGTENLYGYTFGSGTRLTVV.